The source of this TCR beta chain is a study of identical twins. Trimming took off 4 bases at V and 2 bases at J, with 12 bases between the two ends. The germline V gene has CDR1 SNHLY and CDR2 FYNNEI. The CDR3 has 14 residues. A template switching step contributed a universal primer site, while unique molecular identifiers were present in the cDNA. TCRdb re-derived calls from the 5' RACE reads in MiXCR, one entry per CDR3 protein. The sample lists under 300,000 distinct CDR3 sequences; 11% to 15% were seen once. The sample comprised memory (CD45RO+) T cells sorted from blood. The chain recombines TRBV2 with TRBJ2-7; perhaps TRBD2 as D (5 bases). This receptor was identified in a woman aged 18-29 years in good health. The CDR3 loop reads CASSVGRLTYEQYF. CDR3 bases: TGTGCCAGCAGTGTAGGGAGACTGACCTACGAGCAGTACTTC.